This entry is about one T cell receptor beta chain. Patients at the Seattle site were enrolled during active infection and followed longitudinally. This entry comes from a study of blood T cell repertoires in COVID-19. The overall study: The study drew acute and convalescent COVID-19 samples from the United States, Italy and Spain.

Original data processing: Counts of nucleated cells, estimated from reference gene primer amplification, were obtained. Sequencing used immunoSEQ multiplex PCR; TCRdb keeps in-frame clones, though not all of them. V, J and clone size were drawn from that table, and D and trimming were deduced from the DNA. Counted here are 260,000 or so clones, roughly 80% occurring once; the ten biggest clones make up approximately 7.5%. V was pared by 3 bases and J by 2 bases, with 8 bases of the junction left unmatched. CDR3 size: 16 residues. The germline V gene has CDR1 SGHRS and CDR2 YFSETQ. The TCR sequence derives from a woman of 80 years or more with COVID-19, enrolled during active disease. Sequenced material: peripheral blood. J is TRBJ2-3 and V is TRBV5-1; 8 positions match TRBD1. The CDR3, as DNA: TGCGCCAGCAGCTCTTCGACAGGGGCCCACACAGATACGCAGTATTTT. It encodes CASSSSTGAHTDTQYF.